This is a list of T cell receptor beta chains from one sample in a study of T cells after posttransplantation cyclophosphamide. The repertoire was sequenced with immunoSEQ multiplex PCR; TCRdb's copy has only in-frame clones and lacks some. In the table there are about 20,000 clones, 74% of which are singletons. The material sequenced was PBMCs, taken after an allogeneic stem cell transplant with post-transplant cyclophosphamide. These receptors were taken from a male patient aged 25 to 39 who received an allogeneic stem cell transplant from a related donor, was CMV-positive, and had acute GVHD only. Some T cells may be transferred from the graft donor. Both conserved end residues are part of each CDR3. A D gene is named only where the DNA matches it firmly. The size entry is marked missing in some rows and otherwise reads once, few, many or a size class.

TRBD2	many	TRBV13	TRBJ2-1	CASSPPSGGPYNEQFF	TGTGCCAGCAGCCCACCTAGCGGGGGGCCTTACAATGAGCAGTTCTTC
NA	NA	TRBV5-4	TRBJ1-2	CASGGRGDNYGYTF	TGTGCCAGCGGTGGCAGGGGAGATAACTATGGCTACACCTTC
TRBD2	few	TRBV28	TRBJ2-2	CASSLWRLAGGPGELFF	TGTGCCAGCAGTTTATGGAGACTAGCGGGGGGGCCCGGGGAGCTGTTTTTT
TRBD1	NA	TRBV28	TRBJ1-2	CASRPTGSGYTF	TGTGCCAGCAGACCGACAGGGAGTGGCTACACCTTC
NA	NA	TRBV6-1	TRBJ1-3	CASSDRAILAGNGNTIYF	TGTGCCAGCAGTGATAGGGCGATTTTGGCGGGTAATGGAAACACCATATATTTT
TRBD1	few	TRBV5-6	TRBJ2-2	CASLHRGLYTGELFF	TGTGCCAGCCTACACAGGGGCCTTTACACCGGGGAGCTGTTTTTT
NA	NA	TRBV15	TRBJ2-7	CATSRDTRSSYEQYF	TGTGCCACCAGCAGAGATACCCGGAGCTCCTACGAGCAGTACTTC
TRBD2	NA	TRBV7-8	TRBJ2-1	CASSLAGTSLSNEQFF	TGTGCCAGCAGCTTAGCCGGGACTAGTCTTTCCAATGAGCAGTTCTTC
TRBD2	NA	TRBV10-3	TRBJ2-3	CAISRGGRTDTQYF	TGTGCCATCAGCCGGGGGGGGCGCACAGATACGCAGTATTTT
NA	NA	TRBV30	TRBJ2-7	CAWSSVVGEQYF	TGTGCCTGGAGTAGCGTGGTGGGCGAGCAGTACTTC
NA	NA	TRBV6-6	TRBJ1-5	CASSPFPGQPQHF	TGTGCCAGCAGTCCGTTTCCCGGTCAGCCCCAGCATTTT
TRBD2	NA	TRBV10-3	TRBJ2-7	CAISVGGGYEQYF	TGTGCCATCAGTGTGGGGGGGGGTTACGAGCAGTACTTC
NA	NA	TRBV6-5	TRBJ1-5	CASSKSTSGNQPQHF	TGTGCCAGCAGCAAGAGCACAAGCGGCAATCAGCCCCAGCATTTT
NA	NA	TRBV2	TRBJ1-5	CASSVEGSFNQPQHF	TGTGCCAGCAGTGTAGAGGGCAGCTTCAATCAGCCCCAGCATTTT
NA	NA	TRBV7-2	TRBJ1-2	CASSERSGGYTF	TGTGCCAGCAGCGAAAGAAGTGGCGGCTACACCTTC
TRBD1	few	TRBV29-1	TRBJ1-6	CSVLWDRNSPLHF	TGCAGCGTTTTATGGGACAGGAATTCACCCCTCCACTTT
NA	NA	TRBV7-2	TRBJ1-1	CASSLMGTNTEAFF	TGTGCCAGCAGCTTAATGGGGACAAACACTGAAGCTTTCTTT
NA	NA	TRBV19	TRBJ1-1	CASSIVANTEAFF	TGTGCCAGTAGTATAGTGGCGAACACTGAAGCTTTCTTT
NA	few	TRBV4-3	TRBJ2-2	CASSQGRAQGHTGELFF	TGCGCCAGCAGCCAAGGGAGGGCTCAGGGACACACCGGGGAGCTGTTTTTT
TRBD2	few	TRBV4-2	TRBJ2-1	CASSQDRAGGDIRQFF	TGTGCCAGCAGCCAAGATCGGGCGGGGGGTGATATACGGCAGTTCTTC
TRBD1	NA	TRBV7-2	TRBJ1-5	CASSSRTGPDQPQHF	TGTGCCAGCAGCTCCAGGACAGGGCCTGATCAGCCCCAGCATTTT
TRBD1	NA	TRBV4-2	TRBJ2-7	CASSLTGGDEQYF	TGTGCCAGCAGCTTAACAGGGGGCGACGAGCAGTACTTC
TRBD1	NA	TRBV18	TRBJ2-4	CASSPRQGNIQYF	TGTGCCAGCTCACCCAGACAGGGGAACATTCAGTACTTC
TRBD1	NA	TRBV9	TRBJ2-1	CASTPLDRGTWDEQFF	TGTGCCAGCACCCCACTCGACAGGGGAACTTGGGATGAGCAGTTCTTC
NA	NA	TRBV7-8	TRBJ2-7	CASSLEPISHYEQYF	TGTGCCAGCAGCTTAGAACCTATTTCCCATTACGAGCAGTACTTC
TRBD1	once	TRBV7-6	TRBJ2-3	CASSFSGTVVSDTQYF	TGTGCCAGCAGCTTCAGTGGGACAGTTGTTTCAGATACGCAGTATTTT
NA	NA	TRBV14	TRBJ1-5	CASSQRSTENQPQHF	TGTGCCAGCAGCCAAAGGTCGACAGAAAATCAGCCCCAGCATTTT
NA	NA	TRBV19	TRBJ2-2	CASNYRVNTGELFF	TGTGCCAGTAATTACAGGGTGAACACCGGGGAGCTGTTTTTT
NA	medium-sized	TRBV6-5	TRBJ1-1	CASSYSSTEAFF	TGTGCCAGCAGTTACTCGAGCACTGAAGCTTTCTTT
NA	NA	TRBV4-3	TRBJ2-1	CASSLSPLREQFF	TGCGCCAGCAGCCTAAGTCCTTTGCGTGAGCAGTTCTTC
NA	NA	TRBV18	TRBJ2-7	CASSPPLRSSVYEQYF	TGTGCCAGCTCACCACCGCTACGGTCATCGGTCTACGAGCAGTACTTC
NA	NA	TRBV5-6	TRBJ2-7	CASSLASRALHYEQYF	TGTGCCAGCAGCTTGGCAAGCAGGGCCCTACACTACGAGCAGTACTTC
TRBD1	few	TRBV7-3	TRBJ1-1	CASSLTGMNTEAFF	TGTGCCAGCAGCTTGACAGGGATGAACACTGAAGCTTTCTTT
TRBD1	NA	TRBV29-1	TRBJ1-4	CSGRDSDEKLFF	TGCAGCGGCCGGGACAGCGATGAAAAACTGTTTTTT
NA	NA	TRBV6-6	TRBJ1-3	CASLRGGSGNTIYF	TGTGCCAGCCTAAGAGGAGGCTCTGGAAACACCATATATTTT
NA	NA	TRBV7-2	TRBJ1-2	CASSVTRGQGYTF	TGTGCCAGCAGCGTAACCCGCGGACAAGGCTACACCTTC
NA	NA	TRBV6-5	TRBJ2-7	CASSYISQGRAGEQYF	TGTGCCAGCAGTTACATTTCCCAGGGTAGGGCGGGGGAGCAGTACTTC